This is a list of T cell receptor beta chains from one sample in a study of blood T cell repertoires in COVID-19. The table came from immunoSEQ multiplex PCR; TCRdb's copy has only in-frame clones and leaves some out. The table has around 220,000 clones, around 80% seen once. The sample taken for sequencing was peripheral blood. Receptors were obtained from a human donor in a cohort sampled during active COVID-19. CDR3s include the opening cysteine and the closing phenylalanine or tryptophan. The order of the fields is D gene, clone size, J gene, V gene, CDR3 protein, CDR3 DNA. A D gene is named only where the DNA matches it firmly. Some rows have no size entry. The others give once, few or many, or a class for an expanded clone.

d_call: TRBD2; clone_size: medium-sized; j_call: TRBJ2-7; v_call: TRBV27; cdr3_aa: CASSSRTSDDEQYF; cdr3_nt: TGTGCCAGCAGTTCCAGGACTAGCGACGACGAGCAGTACTTC
d_call: -; clone_size: -; j_call: TRBJ1-1; v_call: TRBV29-1; cdr3_aa: CSARQIMNTEAFF; cdr3_nt: TGCAGCGCCAGACAGATAATGAACACTGAAGCTTTCTTT
d_call: TRBD2; clone_size: -; j_call: TRBJ2-1; v_call: TRBV7-8; cdr3_aa: CASSLALGLAAYNEQFF; cdr3_nt: TGTGCCAGCAGCTTAGCGCTTGGGCTAGCGGCCTACAATGAGCAGTTCTTC
d_call: -; clone_size: -; j_call: TRBJ2-7; v_call: TRBV21-1; cdr3_aa: CASSKGYGLGQYF; cdr3_nt: TGTGCCAGCAGCAAAGGTTACGGTCTCGGGCAGTACTTC
d_call: -; clone_size: -; j_call: TRBJ2-7; v_call: TRBV11-3; cdr3_aa: CASSFKLYEQYF; cdr3_nt: TGTGCCAGCAGCTTTAAACTCTACGAGCAGTACTTC
d_call: -; clone_size: -; j_call: TRBJ2-7; v_call: TRBV11-3; cdr3_aa: CASSPQGGSYEQYF; cdr3_nt: TGTGCCAGCAGCCCTCAAGGGGGCTCCTACGAGCAGTACTTC
d_call: TRBD2; clone_size: -; j_call: TRBJ2-3; v_call: TRBV27; cdr3_aa: CASSLTHPAGGTDTQYF; cdr3_nt: TGTGCCAGCAGTTTAACCCATCCCGCGGGAGGCACAGATACGCAGTATTTT
d_call: -; clone_size: -; j_call: TRBJ1-1; v_call: TRBV19; cdr3_aa: CASSMTGSNTEAFF; cdr3_nt: TGTGCCAGTAGTATGACAGGATCGAACACTGAAGCTTTCTTT
d_call: -; clone_size: -; j_call: TRBJ1-5; v_call: TRBV5-6; cdr3_aa: CASSFGAGQPQHF; cdr3_nt: TGTGCCAGCAGCTTTGGAGCCGGTCAGCCCCAGCATTTT
d_call: TRBD1; clone_size: -; j_call: TRBJ1-1; v_call: TRBV12-3/TRBV12-4; cdr3_aa: CASSGRTGGEAFF; cdr3_nt: TGTGCCAGCAGTGGACGGACAGGGGGCGAAGCTTTCTTT
d_call: -; clone_size: -; j_call: TRBJ2-1; v_call: TRBV5-1; cdr3_aa: CASSSTGNTYNEQFF; cdr3_nt: TGCGCCAGCAGCTCGACAGGAAACACCTACAATGAGCAGTTCTTC
d_call: -; clone_size: -; j_call: TRBJ2-1; v_call: TRBV9; cdr3_aa: CASSVGARGVSEQFF; cdr3_nt: TGTGCCAGCAGCGTAGGGGCCAGGGGGGTAAGTGAGCAGTTCTTC
d_call: -; clone_size: -; j_call: TRBJ2-7; v_call: TRBV2; cdr3_aa: CASRGTPYEQYF; cdr3_nt: TGTGCCAGCAGAGGGACACCATACGAGCAGTACTTC
d_call: TRBD2; clone_size: few; j_call: TRBJ2-7; v_call: TRBV27; cdr3_aa: CASIDFAGGGEQYF; cdr3_nt: TGTGCCAGCATCGATTTTGCGGGAGGCGGCGAGCAGTACTTC
d_call: -; clone_size: once; j_call: TRBJ1-5; v_call: TRBV4-1; cdr3_aa: CASSQLPGTLNQPQHF; cdr3_nt: TGCGCCAGCAGCCAATTACCCGGGACATTGAATCAGCCCCAGCATTTT
d_call: TRBD1; clone_size: -; j_call: TRBJ1-2; v_call: TRBV7-8; cdr3_aa: CASSTRQGLYGYTF; cdr3_nt: TGTGCCAGCAGCACCCGACAGGGCCTCTATGGCTACACCTTC
d_call: TRBD1; clone_size: -; j_call: TRBJ1-2; v_call: TRBV6-2/TRBV6-3; cdr3_aa: CASSTNLPGQGNYGYTF; cdr3_nt: TGTGCCAGCAGTACCAACCTTCCGGGACAGGGAAACTATGGCTACACCTTC
d_call: -; clone_size: -; j_call: TRBJ2-3; v_call: TRBV4-1; cdr3_aa: CASSQDPGSRDTQYF; cdr3_nt: TGCGCCAGCAGCCAAGATCCAGGGTCTAGAGATACGCAGTATTTT
d_call: TRBD2; clone_size: -; j_call: TRBJ2-4; v_call: TRBV28; cdr3_aa: CASSLGGSKNIQYF; cdr3_nt: TGTGCCAGCAGTTTGGGGGGGTCCAAAAACATTCAGTACTTC
d_call: -; clone_size: -; j_call: TRBJ2-7; v_call: TRBV15; cdr3_aa: CATSPGRDNYEQYF; cdr3_nt: TGTGCCACCAGCCCGGGCCGGGACAACTACGAGCAGTACTTC
d_call: -; clone_size: -; j_call: TRBJ2-5; v_call: TRBV5-6; cdr3_aa: CASSLGRNQETQYF; cdr3_nt: TGTGCCAGCAGCTTGGGGCGGAACCAAGAGACCCAGTACTTC
d_call: TRBD2; clone_size: -; j_call: TRBJ2-7; v_call: TRBV27; cdr3_aa: CASSLSPGGPSYEQYF; cdr3_nt: TGTGCCAGCAGTTTATCGCCGGGAGGGCCGTCCTACGAGCAGTACTTC
d_call: -; clone_size: -; j_call: TRBJ1-2; v_call: TRBV9; cdr3_aa: CASSAAPVTGSDGYTF; cdr3_nt: TGTGCCAGCAGCGCCGCCCCCGTTACAGGGTCGGATGGCTACACCTTC
d_call: TRBD2; clone_size: -; j_call: TRBJ2-1; v_call: TRBV7-2; cdr3_aa: CASSRPLAVGQSSYNEQFF; cdr3_nt: TGTGCCAGCAGCCGGCCTCTAGCGGTAGGGCAAAGCTCCTACAATGAGCAGTTCTTC
d_call: TRBD1; clone_size: -; j_call: TRBJ1-5; v_call: TRBV28; cdr3_aa: CASSLPGQGRWQPQHF; cdr3_nt: TGTGCCAGCAGCCTTCCAGGACAGGGAAGATGGCAGCCCCAGCATTTT
d_call: -; clone_size: -; j_call: TRBJ1-4; v_call: TRBV4-3; cdr3_aa: CASSQDTGSTNEKLFF; cdr3_nt: TGCGCCAGCAGCCAAGATACGGGGTCAACTAATGAAAAACTGTTTTTT
d_call: TRBD2; clone_size: -; j_call: TRBJ2-3; v_call: TRBV9; cdr3_aa: CASSPPAGGIHTQYF; cdr3_nt: TGTGCCAGCAGCCCCCCTGCGGGAGGGATCCATACGCAGTATTTT
d_call: TRBD2; clone_size: -; j_call: TRBJ2-7; v_call: TRBV7-9; cdr3_aa: CASSPMGGKTYEQYF; cdr3_nt: TGTGCCAGCAGCCCCATGGGAGGGAAAACCTACGAGCAGTACTTC
d_call: TRBD1; clone_size: -; j_call: TRBJ1-6; v_call: TRBV4-1; cdr3_aa: CASSLRQGQNSPLHF; cdr3_nt: TGCGCCAGCAGCCTAAGACAGGGGCAGAATTCACCCCTCCACTTT
d_call: TRBD2; clone_size: -; j_call: TRBJ2-7; v_call: TRBV9; cdr3_aa: CASSGGSGRVEQYF; cdr3_nt: TGTGCCAGCAGCGGGGGTAGCGGGAGAGTTGAGCAGTACTTC
d_call: -; clone_size: -; j_call: TRBJ2-3; v_call: TRBV30; cdr3_aa: CAWRPLRQLRVTDTQYF; cdr3_nt: TGTGCCTGGAGACCCCTTCGACAGCTCCGAGTTACAGATACGCAGTATTTT
d_call: TRBD1; clone_size: -; j_call: TRBJ2-7; v_call: TRBV18; cdr3_aa: CASSPARDRAYEQYF; cdr3_nt: TGTGCCAGCTCACCGGCTCGGGACAGGGCCTACGAGCAGTACTTC
d_call: -; clone_size: -; j_call: TRBJ1-5; v_call: TRBV6-5; cdr3_aa: CASSYSLPINQPQHF; cdr3_nt: TGTGCCAGCAGTTACTCTCTCCCTATCAATCAGCCCCAGCATTTT
d_call: TRBD1; clone_size: -; j_call: TRBJ1-2; v_call: TRBV19; cdr3_aa: CASSIIRDRDDGYTF; cdr3_nt: TGTGCCAGTAGTATCATCCGGGACAGGGACGATGGCTACACCTTC
d_call: TRBD2; clone_size: -; j_call: TRBJ2-7; v_call: TRBV11-2; cdr3_aa: CASSRLAGGHEQYF; cdr3_nt: TGTGCCAGCAGTCGACTAGCGGGAGGTCACGAGCAGTACTTC
d_call: -; clone_size: -; j_call: TRBJ2-7; v_call: TRBV7-2; cdr3_aa: CASSFRTAYEQYF; cdr3_nt: TGTGCCAGCAGCTTCCGGACAGCCTACGAGCAGTACTTC
d_call: TRBD1; clone_size: -; j_call: TRBJ2-7; v_call: TRBV5-8; cdr3_aa: CASSYRGTGHEQYF; cdr3_nt: TGTGCCAGCAGCTACCGCGGGACAGGGCACGAGCAGTACTTC
d_call: -; clone_size: -; j_call: TRBJ2-7; v_call: TRBV19; cdr3_aa: CASSRSGLAYEQYF; cdr3_nt: TGTGCCAGTAGTAGAAGCGGCCTCGCCTACGAGCAGTACTTC
d_call: TRBD1; clone_size: few; j_call: TRBJ2-7; v_call: TRBV18; cdr3_aa: CASSPTGAGAYEQYF; cdr3_nt: TGTGCCAGCTCACCTACAGGGGCAGGGGCCTACGAGCAGTACTTC
d_call: -; clone_size: -; j_call: TRBJ1-1; v_call: TRBV19; cdr3_aa: CASSIVGGAEAFF; cdr3_nt: TGTGCCAGTAGTATAGTAGGAGGGGCTGAAGCTTTCTTT
d_call: TRBD2; clone_size: -; j_call: TRBJ2-7; v_call: TRBV7-2; cdr3_aa: CASSVQRESYEQYF; cdr3_nt: TGTGCCAGCAGCGTCCAGCGGGAGTCCTACGAGCAGTACTTC
d_call: TRBD2; clone_size: once; j_call: TRBJ2-7; v_call: TRBV30; cdr3_aa: CAWSALAGGPYEQYF; cdr3_nt: TGTGCCTGGAGTGCCCTAGCGGGAGGGCCCTACGAGCAGTACTTC
d_call: -; clone_size: -; j_call: TRBJ1-1; v_call: TRBV6-6; cdr3_aa: CASSYSRGGRNTEAFF; cdr3_nt: TGTGCCAGCAGTTACTCTCGGGGTGGTAGGAACACTGAAGCTTTCTTT
d_call: -; clone_size: -; j_call: TRBJ2-7; v_call: TRBV6-6; cdr3_aa: CASSYPRFQSSYEQYF; cdr3_nt: TGTGCCAGCAGTTACCCCCGGTTCCAAAGCTCCTACGAGCAGTACTTC
d_call: -; clone_size: few; j_call: TRBJ1-1; v_call: TRBV6-4; cdr3_aa: CASSVTDRPLEAFF; cdr3_nt: TGTGCCAGCAGTGTCACAGACAGGCCTTTGGAAGCTTTCTTT
d_call: -; clone_size: -; j_call: TRBJ2-3; v_call: TRBV7-9; cdr3_aa: CASSLRDGTDTQYF; cdr3_nt: TGTGCCAGCAGCTTGCGGGACGGCACAGATACGCAGTATTTT
d_call: -; clone_size: -; j_call: TRBJ2-1; v_call: TRBV6-1; cdr3_aa: CASSEAGGAYNEQFF; cdr3_nt: TGTGCCAGCAGTGAAGCTGGCGGGGCCTACAATGAGCAGTTCTTC
d_call: -; clone_size: -; j_call: TRBJ1-1; v_call: TRBV4-1; cdr3_aa: CASTRPGGNTEAFF; cdr3_nt: TGCGCCAGCACTCGGCCGGGGGGGAACACTGAAGCTTTCTTT
d_call: -; clone_size: -; j_call: TRBJ1-1; v_call: TRBV11-1; cdr3_aa: CASRPSAGNTEAFF; cdr3_nt: TGTGCCAGCAGGCCTTCAGCGGGGAACACTGAAGCTTTCTTT
d_call: -; clone_size: -; j_call: TRBJ1-5; v_call: TRBV27; cdr3_aa: CASSFGGNQPQHF; cdr3_nt: TGTGCCAGCAGTTTTGGCGGAAATCAGCCCCAGCATTTT